This T cell receptor (beta chain) was documented in a study of shared clonotypes between healthy human individuals. Sorted-subset replicate PCRs used roughly 210 ng of genomic DNA. This amount corresponded to tens of thousands of T cell genomes. In the original analysis: Filtering of immunoSEQ junctional sequences could not match full-length read filtering. Clones were sequenced by immunoSEQ multiplex PCR, and TCRdb holds only the in-frame ones, with some missing. For V, J and clone size, that table is used; D and trimming come from the DNA. The sample has some 1.4 million clones, roughly 96% seen once. General study points: Among the subsets, naive ones generally showed larger estimated richness than memory ones. Some clonotypes were shared by all four sorted-subset donors, while others were not shared. The non-shared ones had lower generation probabilities than the shared ones.

Trimming stripped 5 bases from V and 4 bases from J, with 14 bases between. Germline V gives CDR1 SGHTA, CDR2 FQGNSA. The CDR3 contains 14 residues. As concerns this clone: Antigen unknown.

The TCR originated in a man aged 25 to 40 in good health. The sample was naive CD4+ T cells sorted from blood. Described subset: CD45RA+ positively selected. The chain couples TRBV7-2 to TRBJ1-1; D is uncertain. CDR3 region: CASSSAGYRTEAFF. CDR3 DNA: TGTGCCAGCAGCAGCGCAGGATATCGCACTGAAGCTTTCTTT.